The 2 T cell receptor beta chains presented below share a single source sample, sequenced in a study of CD8 T cells in ankylosing spondylitis. TCRdb independently ran MiXCR on the 5' RACE reads; one entry per CDR3 protein. The sample holds 200,000 or so distinct CDR3 sequences, about 20% seen once. Specimen: blood, either unsorted or a sorted T cell fraction (not recorded which). These receptors were taken from a male donor aged 10 to 35 with ankylosing spondylitis or in good health (not recorded which).

In this sample, this clonotype turned up many times. This chain connects TRBV18 to TRBJ2-3; 9 nucleotides line up with TRBD1. The V gene's germline CDR1 is KGHSH and CDR2 LQKENI. The J segment lost 0 bases and the V segment lost 3 bases, leaving 4 bases of the junction unmatched. This CDR3 is 16 amino acids long. The CDR3 bases are TGTGCCAGCTCACCTGAAGGACAGGGGAGCACAGATACGCAGTATTTT. Encoded protein: CASSPEGQGSTDTQYF.

This clonotype was detected ten times or more. V gene TRBV18 combines with J gene TRBJ2-5; 10 nucleotides line up with TRBD1. CDR1 is KGHSH, CDR2 LQKENI, per germline. The junction had 4 bases not matched to a gene; V was cut back by 4 bases and J by 5 bases. This CDR3 spans 14 amino acids. CDR3 sequence (DNA): TGTGCCAGCTCACTATCGACAGGGGGCGAGACCCAGTACTTC. This translates into CASSLSTGGETQYF. Full variable domain (rest looked up from reference TRBV18 and TRBJ2-5): NAGVMQNPRHLVRRRGQEARLRCSPMKGHSHVYWYRQLPEEGLKFMVYLQKENIIDESGMPKERFSAEFPKEGPSILRIQQVVRGDSAAYFCASSLSTGGETQYFGPGTRLLVL.